The clone carrying this T cell receptor (beta chain) was counted a few times. Antigen specificity is unknown. These data belong to a study of identical twins. Study-level findings and limits: Abundant cord blood beta clonotypes carried fewer insertions; memory repertoires showed none. Twin sharing of out-of-frame TCR alpha was underestimated by models in monozygotic pairs.

V shed 3 bases and J shed 2 bases, with 18 bases lying between them. Germline CDR1 is SGHAT and CDR2 is FQDESV (reference sequence). This CDR3 contains 17 residues. A universal primer site was created by template switching, with the cDNA bearing unique molecular identifiers. Using its own MiXCR run on the 5' RACE reads, TCRdb lists one record per CDR3 protein. Altogether about 530,000 distinct CDR3 sequences are present, roughly 15% being singletons, with the ten largest covering nearly 0.45%. This same sample was also part of a study on yellow fever vaccine responses in identical twins. According to that study: The T cell response to vaccination in identical twins was reportedly partly convergent and partly personalized.

This receptor was taken from a young woman in good health. The sequencing input was CD4+ T cells sorted from blood. The chain couples TRBV11-1 to TRBJ2-3, with D possibly TRBD1 on 7 matching bases. The CDR3 DNA reads as TGTGCCAGCAGCTTTAGGACTATCAGGGGGTCCACAGATACGCAGTATTTT. It translates to CASSFRTIRGSTDTQYF.